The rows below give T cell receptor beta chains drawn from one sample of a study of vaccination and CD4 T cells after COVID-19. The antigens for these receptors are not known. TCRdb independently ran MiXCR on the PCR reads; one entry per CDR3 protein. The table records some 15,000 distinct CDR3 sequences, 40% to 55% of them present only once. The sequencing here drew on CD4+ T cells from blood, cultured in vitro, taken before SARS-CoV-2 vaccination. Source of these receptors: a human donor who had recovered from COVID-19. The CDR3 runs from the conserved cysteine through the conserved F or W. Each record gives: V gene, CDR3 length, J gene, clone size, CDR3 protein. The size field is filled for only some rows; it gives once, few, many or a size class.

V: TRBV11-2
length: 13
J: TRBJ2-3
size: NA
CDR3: CASSLDSWVTQYF

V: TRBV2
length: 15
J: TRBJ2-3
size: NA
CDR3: CASSEAVWTSDTQYF

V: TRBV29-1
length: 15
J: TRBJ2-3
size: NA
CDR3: CSFATSGSSPDTQYF

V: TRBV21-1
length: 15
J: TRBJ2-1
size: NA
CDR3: CASSKGQTSGGSGFF

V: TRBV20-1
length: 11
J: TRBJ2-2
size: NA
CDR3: CSAAGIGELFF

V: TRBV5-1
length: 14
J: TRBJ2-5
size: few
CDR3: CASTTWDMQETQYF

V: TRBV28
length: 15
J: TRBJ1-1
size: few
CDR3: CASSNRGAMNTEAFF

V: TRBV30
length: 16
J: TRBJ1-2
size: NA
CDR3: CAWSVPPGGGTYGYTF

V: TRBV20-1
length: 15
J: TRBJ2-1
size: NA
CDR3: CSASSGRAYYNEQFF

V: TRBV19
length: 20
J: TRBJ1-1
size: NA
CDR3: CASSITTTIRGSRLITEAFF

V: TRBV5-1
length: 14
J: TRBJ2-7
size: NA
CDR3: CASSLEGIADEQYF

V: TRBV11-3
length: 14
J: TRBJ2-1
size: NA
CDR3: CASSLGRAANEQFF

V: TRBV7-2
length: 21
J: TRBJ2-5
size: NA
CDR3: CASSLWVRPSGRVSRQETQYF

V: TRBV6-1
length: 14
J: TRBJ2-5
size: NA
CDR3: CASSVPGLEETQYF

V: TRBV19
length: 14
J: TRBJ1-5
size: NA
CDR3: CASSERRRNQPQHF

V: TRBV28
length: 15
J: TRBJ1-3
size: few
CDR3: CASSTWTGAGNTIYF

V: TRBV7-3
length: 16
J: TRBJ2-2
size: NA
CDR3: CASSPSLLRNTGELFF